These 11 T cell receptor beta chains originate from one sample sequenced in a study of shared T cell receptors in the human thymus. Profiled with immunoSEQ multiplex PCR; TCRdb holds only in-frame clones, not every one. Here the sample spans more than 550,000 clones, approximately 83% being singletons. These data were also reused for a study on human thymus T cells.

Source material: thymocytes. The source is a girl under two years old with a congenital heart defect.

This chain uses TRBV4-1 with TRBJ1-1, with D perhaps matching TRBD1 (5 bases). V was cut by 6 bases and J by 0 bases, with 20 bases left in between. Per the germline V gene, CDR1 is MGHRA and CDR2 is YSYEKL. The CDR3 totals 17 residues. The CDR3 sequence is CASSPKVEGNMNTEAFF. CDR3 bases: TGCGCCAGCAGTCCGAAGGTGGAGGGGAACATGAACACTGAAGCTTTCTTT.

The V and J genes are TRBV29-1 and TRBJ2-5; the D gene is possibly TRBD2 (6 bases). The CDR3 totals 13 residues. Germline V gene data show CDR1 as SQVTM and CDR2 as ANQGSEA. Trimming cost V 6 bases and J 2 bases, with 13 bases left between them. The CDR3 DNA reads as TGCAGCGTAATGGGACTGAGACAAGAGACCCAGTACTTC. Its protein product is CSVMGLRQETQYF.

V gene TRBV4-1 combines with J gene TRBJ1-2, with TRBD1 identical over 10 bases. Germline V gene lookup returns CDR1 MGHRA and CDR2 YSYEKL. The CDR3 is made up of 17 amino acids. V trimming: 1 base; J trimming: 5 bases; junction bases outside the gene matches: 10. The CDR3 region is CASSQGPGTGDLYGYTF. The CDR3 DNA reads as TGCGCCAGCAGCCAAGGCCCCGGGACAGGGGATCTATATGGCTACACCTTC.

The V and J genes are TRBV7-6 and TRBJ1-1, with D possibly being TRBD1 (5 bases). The CDR3 is 18 residues long. Germline CDR1 reads SGHVS; CDR2 reads FNYEAQ. The germline V and J ends were trimmed by 2 bases and 0 bases, with 19 bases remaining between them. The DNA of the CDR3 is TGTGCCAGCAGCTTAACGGCTCCCGCAGGGTTCATGAACACTGAAGCTTTCTTT. Encoded protein: CASSLTAPAGFMNTEAFF.

This sequence joins TRBV14 and TRBJ1-2; 8 positions agree with TRBD1. The germline V gene has CDR1 SGHDN and CDR2 FVKESK. The CDR3 has 15 residues. The V and J ends lost 0 bases and 6 bases, in that order; junction bases with no gene match: 6. The CDR3 region is CASSQDPDREHGYTF. For the CDR3, the DNA is TGTGCCAGCAGCCAAGATCCGGACAGGGAACATGGCTACACCTTC.

This clone was counted only a few times. In nucleotides, the CDR3 is TGTGCCATCAGGCCGGGACAGGGGCTGGAGGCTTTCTTT. Translation gives CAIRPGQGLEAFF. The gene calls are TRBV10-3 and TRBJ1-1; 10 bases are shared with TRBD1. CDR3 length: 13 residues. After removal of 6 bases from V and 11 bases from J, the junction contained 9 bases not matched to a gene. Germline V gene sequence: CDR1 ENHRY, CDR2 SYGVKD.

The chain has TRBV27 and TRBJ1-2; no definite D call. The CDR3 is 15 residues long. CDR1 and CDR2 (germline): MNHEY, SMNVEV (reference sequence). V was shortened by 4 bases and J by 4 bases, with 16 bases between the two germline ends. DNA of the CDR3: TGTGCCAGCAGTTGTTTGGCAGAACCACCCTATGGCTACACCTTC. As protein: CASSCLAEPPYGYTF.

The chain employs TRBV7-9 and TRBJ1-2; D possibly corresponds to TRBD1 (5 bases). The V end lost 5 bases, the J end lost 4 bases, and 11 bases lay between the germline ends. Germline V lookup: CDR1 SEHNR, CDR2 FQNEAQ (reference sequence). This CDR3 is 13 amino acids long. CDR3 coding DNA: TGTGCCAGCAGCCCCGACAGAACCTATGGCTACACCTTC. Protein sequence: CASSPDRTYGYTF.

The V gene is TRBV5-1, the J gene TRBJ1-2, with D unclear. The CDR3 spans 17 residues. Germline CDR1 is SGHRS and CDR2 is YFSETQ. V gave up 0 bases and J gave up 6 bases, with 21 bases separating them. The CDR3 loop reads CASSLVSPLTAGDGYTF. CDR3 nucleotides: TGCGCCAGCAGCTTGGTGTCGCCCCTAACAGCAGGCGATGGCTACACCTTC.

V and J are TRBV19 and TRBJ1-1; 8 positions agree with TRBD1. CDR1 is LNHDA, CDR2 SQIVND, per germline (reference sequence). The CDR3 extends over 14 amino acids. V shed 2 bases, J shed 8 bases, and the junction held 7 bases outside the gene matches. The CDR3 coding sequence is TGTGCCAGTAGTATACGACAGGGGTTCCGCGAAGCTTTCTTT. Translation: CASSIRQGFREAFF. Supplemented by reference TRBV19 and TRBJ1-1, the full variable domain reads DGGITQSPKYLFRKEGQNVTLSCEQNLNHDAMYWYRQDPGQGLRLIYYSQIVNDFQKGDIAEGYSVSREKKESFPLTVTSAQKNPTAFYLCASSIRQGFREAFFGQGTRLTVV.

V is TRBV7-6 and J is TRBJ1-1; no definite D call. This CDR3 has 16 residues. The V end was cut by 1 base, the J end by 5 bases, with 17 bases between. Germline CDR1 and CDR2: SGHVS and FNYEAQ. The CDR3 reads CASSLEVTAGGTEAFF. CDR3 DNA sequence: TGTGCCAGCAGCTTAGAGGTGACGGCGGGTGGGACTGAAGCTTTCTTT.